What follows describes a single T cell receptor beta chain. The clone's antigen remains unknown. Base-call qualities are not available, and no considerably larger clone is one nucleotide away. The method was the immunoSEQ multiplex PCR assay. The multiplex PCR relied on a mix of 60 forward primers for TCR Vbeta segments and 13 reverse primers for TCR Jbeta segments. The CDR3 region of rearranged TCR beta genes was amplified from genomic DNA by a multiplex PCR assay. Amplified TCR beta libraries were sequenced as 87-base-pair reads on the Illumina HiSeq System. On the study's bioinformatics: Across the roughly 600 repertoires, a later analysis counted 78 million or so unique TCR beta chains, around 11 million of which were shared by at least two donors. To remove PCR and sequencing errors, raw reads were error-corrected and collapsed into unique sequences using a nearest-neighbor algorithm that merged closely related sequences. To assign V, D and J gene segments, CDR3 sequences were aligned to IMGT reference sequences. For a sequence to be retained, a match of at least six nucleotides to both a V gene segment and a J gene segment was required. Rearrangements were called productive when the CDR3 lacked stop codons and stayed in frame with V and J; all others were non-productive. CDR3 was defined by IMGT convention, running from the second conserved V-encoded cysteine to the conserved J-encoded phenylalanine. Sequences without an unambiguous match to a single V gene segment were excluded from the earlier analysis of over 500 of the donors. In an earlier analysis of about 590 of the donors, a V segment was called functional when productive rearrangements were above 56.7%, and segregating when the standard deviation between donors exceeded 5%. To diagnose cytomegalovirus status from the catalog of TCR beta chain sequences, a statistical classification framework was built. V and J gene assignment, in a later analysis, came from comparing TCR nucleotide sequences with IMGT/GENE-DB human TR gene sequences. The TCRdist pipeline was used in a later analysis to assign CDR3 sequences and most-parsimonious VDJ recombination scenarios. In a later analysis, each TCR beta chain was defined by its CDR3 amino acid sequence together with its V-gene family, and reads without a unique V-gene family were excluded. To address suspected cross-contamination and a sequencing artifact, a later analysis removed a few hundred highly shared, low-generation-probability nucleotide sequences. In a later analysis, a clonal expansion index for each public chain was calculated from normalized within-repertoire ranks of inferred template counts. In a later analysis, generation probabilities were computed using a VDJ recombination model fitted to out-of-frame rearrangements, and the results were checked against IGoR. A later analysis scored TCR-TCR, TCR-HLA and TCR-CMV co-occurrence with hypergeometric tests, applying a repertoire-size bias correction to TCR pairs. In a later analysis, false discovery rates were estimated by permuting HLA or CMV assignments 20 times. A later analysis grouped co-occurring TCRs with DBSCAN, adding TCRdist sequence similarity when clustering within HLA-allele-positive subsets. For co-occurrence clustering, repertoires with fewer than 30,000 or more than 120,000 public chains were excluded, along with several repertoires with anomalous nucleotide sharing. TCRdb obtained this table from immuneACCESS and retained in-frame rearrangements with V and J assigned. These tables miss some clones; where compared with another copy, unresolved V genes account for less than half of the shortfall, and the remainder is unexplained. V and J calls and clone size are given by that table; D and trimming were obtained from the DNA. The sample includes 93,000 or so clones, with approximately 84% observed a single time. The top ten clones comprise approximately 5.6% of the sample.

The sample comes from a study of cytomegalovirus exposure and HLA in healthy donors (dated by TCRdb to 2015 to 2018). With respect to the entire study: According to an earlier analysis of a few hundred of the donors, some 170 million T cells yielded approximately 120 million unique TCR beta sequences and about 300 Gb of sequence data. An early release covering about 600 HLA-typed donors comprised about 300 gigabases of sequencing data and around 80 million unique TCR sequences. Of the 300 to 500 genotyped donors, approximately 81% were placed in the genetic ancestry cluster associated with self-reported Caucasian donors. The study aimed to test whether signatures of past pathogen exposure could be identified by cataloging public T cell receptors. The study profiled the T cell repertoires of 550 to 700 subjects by immunosequencing and related them to cytomegalovirus serostatus. In addition to the first cohort of around 670 subjects, a separate validation cohort of under 150 different subjects was used. The study combined high-throughput TCR immunosequencing, statistical association of individual TCRs with disease status, and machine learning to predict cytomegalovirus infection status. A later analysis re-analyzed previously published TCR beta repertoires from approximately 700 donors and added high-resolution HLA genotyping to study TCR occurrence patterns. Rather than using new phenotypic data, the later analysis identified candidate immune exposures from TCR beta sequences and from how often those sequences occurred across donors. An earlier analysis of approximately 640 of the donors applied high-throughput TCR beta sequencing to assess whether each TCR beta V gene segment acted as functional or pseudogenic. Donor age, sex, ethnicity and CMV serostatus were collected together with the repertoire data. In a later genetic analysis, genome-wide SNP genotypes for about 55% of the roughly 670 donors were used, and that subset was treated as a discovery cohort. All discovery cohort repertoires had been generated using a single sequencing platform. Both class I and class II loci were covered by HLA typing, at four-digit resolution. Typing coverage varied by locus: about 629-630 donors for A, B, C, DRB1 and DQB1; under 550 for DQA1; approximately 570 for DPA1; 450 to 480 for DPB1. Roughly 5 DR-DQ haplotypes were handled as single units for association and clustering because linkage in the cohort was strong. Among about 390 genotyped donors of the cohort, an average of approximately 240,000 unique TCR beta nucleotide sequences were sequenced per donor, around a sixth of them non-productive. What the work shows at the level of the full study, not this receptor alone: HLA typing was unavailable for some donors at each locus, so association tests used only the typed subset. Compared with the roughly 670-donor mean, donors in an Asian-associated ancestry cluster had fewer N-insertions in productive TCRs, according to a later genetic analysis. A total of 150 or so TCR beta chains were listed by the study as associated with cytomegalovirus. Some IMGT-functional V segments, including TRBV6-2 and TRBV6-3, could not be distinguished by the 87-base-pair reads and were therefore excluded. Compared with equally common non-associated chains, HLA-associated TCR beta chains in a later analysis were more clonally expanded and had lower generation probabilities. The classifier was reported to diagnose cytomegalovirus status with high specificity and sensitivity in both the original cohort and the validation cohort. Sequencing depth was assumed to be roughly uniform across donors in the presence/absence analyses, though that assumption may not hold. A later analysis associated about 18,000 TCR beta sequences with specific HLA alleles at a false discovery rate of 0.05. Linkage disequilibrium might explain the correlated functional status among segregating V segments, but an unknown experimental factor could not be excluded. While some public TCRs were present in many individuals, most TCR sequences turned up only very rarely across donors. A later analysis reported that several top co-occurrence clusters appeared linked to parvovirus B19, influenza, CMV and Epstein-Barr virus. A later analysis found that most CMV-associated TCR beta chains appeared HLA-restricted, with HLA associations seemingly driven largely by CMV exposure. In a later analysis, the rate of TCR association differed among HLA loci, with DRB1 alleles having the most associated TCRs and HLA-C alleles having the fewest. In this cohort, only TCR beta chains were sequenced, and detectable features were limited by the absence of alpha or paired-chain data. An association between a missense DCLRE1C variant and V-gene and J-gene trimming of TCR beta chains was found in a later genetic analysis and replicated in an independent cohort. The only immune exposure information available for the cohort was CMV serostatus. Strong co-occurrence of HLA alleles, especially DR and DQ, made assigning TCR associations to individual alleles difficult. The authors suggested that the approach could potentially be generalized to other disease states and immunological phenotypes. The earlier analysis of fewer than 750 of the donors excluded seventeen rarely observed V segments, including chromosome 9 orphons, because counts were too low. A further reported finding was that TCR beta sequences accurately predicted the HLA-A and HLA-B alleles for most subjects in the first cohort. In vitro tests confirmed that a few of the cytomegalovirus-associated TCR beta chains recognize cytomegalovirus antigens. A cluster of highly shared sequence variants was judged likely to be a technical artifact of the sequencing pipeline. Broadly in line with IMGT annotations, most TCR beta V segments showed up in productive rearrangements about 87% or about 30% of the time in an earlier analysis of approximately 600 of the donors.

In total, approximately 700 healthy bone marrow donors made up the cohort. All cohort members were sampled while nominally healthy, although unrecorded immune exposures were likely present. The donor tested CMV seropositive, placing the donor among the 310 or so seropositive members of the cohort. A peripheral blood sample was collected from each donor, and TCR beta sequencing was performed on peripheral blood mononuclear cells. The Qiagen DNeasy Blood Extraction Kit was used to extract genomic DNA from the blood cell samples. The germline V gene yields ENHRY for CDR1 and SYGVKD for CDR2. Trimming costs V 9 bases and J 6 bases, and their ends lie 18 bases apart. Taken from cysteine to phenylalanine, the CDR3 has 13 residues. Only CDR3 DNA is held: 39 bases, read in frame from base 1.

The TCR originated in a woman between 18 and 30 years old in good health and CMV-seropositive. The chain uses TRBV10-3 and TRBJ2-7, with TRBD1 tentatively as D gene (5 bases match). Sequencing was done on a sample of PBMCs. This receptor has the CDR3 CAIAGKTISEQYF. The DNA sequence reads TGTGCCATTGCAGGGAAAACGATTTCCGAGCAGTACTTC.